The 30 T cell receptor beta chains listed next were all sequenced from one sample in a study of cytomegalovirus exposure and HLA in healthy donors. 13 Jbeta primers and 60 Vbeta primers were used for the PCR. Data came from immunoSEQ multiplex PCR; TCRdb stores just in-frame clones and leaves some out. The sample shows 90,000 to 120,000 clones, over 65% of them seen only once. The sequencing sample was made of PBMCs. The receptors were sampled from a woman aged 40-49 years in good health and CMV-seropositive.

CDR3 in DNA: TGCGCCAGCAGCTCCAGACAGGGGGCCTCCTACGAGCAGTACTTC. This codes for CASSSRQGASYEQYF. V is TRBV5-1 and J is TRBJ2-7; 10 nucleotides match TRBD1. The germline CDR1 and CDR2 sequences are SGHRS and YFSETQ. Trimming removed 3 bases from V and 0 bases from J; junction bases left unmatched: 3. The CDR3 loop spans 15 amino acids.

The V call is TRBV6-5, the J call TRBJ1-2; TRBD1 aligns across 9 bases. This CDR3 is 15 amino acids long. Germline V gives CDR1 MNHEY, CDR2 SVGAGI. The V gene end was trimmed by 4 bases and the J gene end by 4 bases; junction bases not matched to a gene: 7. This CDR3 reads CASSLGTGYSYGYTF. The CDR3 region has the DNA TGTGCCAGCAGTTTGGGGACAGGGTACAGCTATGGCTACACCTTC.

The J gene is TRBJ2-5, the V gene TRBV5-4; TRBD1 matches 11 bases. Germline CDR1 is SGHNT and CDR2 is YYREEE (reference sequence). This CDR3 has 14 residues. Trimming removed 4 bases from V and 3 bases from J; junction bases left unmatched: 2. The CDR3, as DNA: TGTGCCAGCAGCCGGGACAGGGGGGAAGAGACCCAGTACTTC. Amino acid sequence: CASSRDRGEETQYF. The variable domain in full, completed from reference TRBV5-4 and TRBJ2-5, reads ETGVTQSPTHLIKTRGQQVTLRCSSQSGHNTVSWYQQALGQGPQFIFQYYREEENGRGNFPPRFSGLQFPNYSSELNVNALELDDSALYLCASSRDRGEETQYFGPGTRLLVL.

The V call is TRBV30, the J call TRBJ2-2; 10 bases are shared with TRBD1. The length of the CDR3 is 16 residues. Germline trimming cut 5 bases from V and 6 bases from J; bases unmatched to any gene: 12. The germline V gene has CDR1 GTSNPN and CDR2 SVGIG (reference sequence). The CDR3 loop reads CAWFNPGQGRAGELFF. The DNA for the CDR3 is TGTGCCTGGTTCAATCCGGGACAGGGGAGGGCCGGGGAGCTGTTTTTT.

The V and J genes are TRBV11-1 and TRBJ1-2; 7 bases align to TRBD1. V trimming: 5 bases; J trimming: 3 bases; junction bases outside the gene matches: 3. The germline V gene encodes CDR1 SGHAT and CDR2 FQDESV (reference sequence). The CDR3 is made up of 13 amino acids. CDR3 region: CASSRRGDYGYTF. The CDR3 coding sequence is TGTGCCAGCAGCCGCAGGGGGGACTATGGCTACACCTTC.

J is TRBJ2-7 and V is TRBV6-5, with D maybe TRBD1 (5 bases). Trimming shortened V by 6 bases and J by 2 bases, and 11 bases separated the two germline ends. The CDR3 has 13 amino acids. The V gene's germline CDR1 is MNHEY and CDR2 SVGAGI. CDR3 DNA sequence: TGTGCCAGCAGAAAGGCAGGGACCTACGAGCAGTACTTC. It yields the protein CASRKAGTYEQYF.

The chain carries TRBV5-1 and TRBJ2-3, with 10 bases matching TRBD2. The J segment lost 3 bases and the V segment lost 4 bases, leaving 2 bases of the junction unmatched. Germline values: CDR1 SGHRS, CDR2 YFSETQ. The CDR3 is 14 residues long. CDR3 nucleotide sequence: TGCGCCAGCAGCCCGGGACTAGCGACAGATACGCAGTATTTT. Translation: CASSPGLATDTQYF. Filled out from reference TRBV5-1 and TRBJ2-3, the complete variable domain reads KAGVTQTPRYLIKTRGQQVTLSCSPISGHRSVSWYQQTPGQGLQFLFEYFSETQRNKGNFPGRFSGRQFSNSRSEMNVSTLELGDSALYLCASSPGLATDTQYFGPGTRLTVL.

V is TRBV7-9 and J is TRBJ2-2; D is possibly TRBD2 (6 bases). This CDR3 contains 14 residues. Germline V gene data show CDR1 as SEHNR and CDR2 as FQNEAQ (reference sequence). Trimming removed 5 bases at V and 6 bases at J, with 13 bases between. DNA for the CDR3: TGTGCCAGCAGCCCAGTCGGGGGTGCCGGGGAGCTGTTTTTT. Translated, it gives CASSPVGGAGELFF.

This clone has more than one count but fewer than ten. The rearrangement joins TRBV10-3 to TRBJ1-1; D possibly corresponds to TRBD1 (5 bases). The CDR3 spans 13 residues. CDR1 ENHRY and CDR2 SYGVKD come from the germline V gene. Trimming took 0 bases from V and 8 from J, leaving 10 bases between them. This CDR3 is CAISESGGREAFF. The CDR3 coding sequence is TGTGCCATCAGTGAGTCGGGGGGTAGAGAAGCTTTCTTT.

The chain joins TRBV19 to TRBJ2-3; 8 positions agree with TRBD1. V lost 5 bases to trimming and J lost 9 bases; unmatched junction nucleotides: 16. The CDR3 contains 16 residues. The germline gives CDR1 LNHDA, CDR2 SQIVND (reference sequence). The CDR3 DNA follows: TGTGCCAGTAGTTATTCAGGGGGCGATAGATCACGGACGCAGTATTTT. It encodes CASSYSGGDRSRTQYF.

This chain joins TRBV5-1 and TRBJ1-5; TRBD1 is a possible D gene (5 bases). The CDR3 spans 15 residues. V shed 4 bases and J shed 4 bases, with 15 bases lying between them. Looked up from germline, CDR1 is SGHRS and CDR2 is YFSETQ. CDR3 bases: TGCGCCAGCAGCCCCCGGGGGAGTAATAATCAGCCCCAGCATTTT. Its translation is CASSPRGSNNQPQHF.

The genes are TRBV18 and TRBJ2-2; D ambiguous. The germline V gene encodes CDR1 KGHSH and CDR2 LQKENI. V was shortened by 0 bases and J by 3 bases, with 11 bases between the two germline ends. The CDR3 spans 16 residues. CDR3 coding DNA: TGTGCCAGCTCACCACCAACACTTCGGGACACCGGGGAGCTGTTTTTT. Its translation: CASSPPTLRDTGELFF. The variable domain in full, with the rest retrieved from reference TRBV18 and TRBJ2-2, is NAGVMQNPRHLVRRRGQEARLRCSPMKGHSHVYWYRQLPEEGLKFMVYLQKENIIDESGMPKERFSAEFPKEGPSILRIQQVVRGDSAAYFCASSPPTLRDTGELFFGEGSRLTVL.

The CDR3, as DNA: TGCGCCAGCCTAGTAGGGACAGGGAACACCGGGGAGCTGTTTTTT. Its protein product is CASLVGTGNTGELFF. The genes are TRBV10-2 and TRBJ2-2; 8 bases are a match to TRBD1. V shed 8 bases, J shed 1 base, and the junction held 6 bases outside the gene matches. This CDR3 is built from 15 residues. Germline V gene sequence: CDR1 WSHSY, CDR2 SAAADI.

V gene TRBV7-2 combines with J gene TRBJ1-5; 7 nucleotides align to TRBD1. V lost 5 bases and J lost 7; bases outside the gene matches: 11. The CDR3 sequence is 15 residues long. Germline values: CDR1 SGHTA, CDR2 FQGNSA. The CDR3 region is CASSRWTGLEQPQHF. The DNA for the CDR3 is TGTGCCAGCAGCCGTTGGACAGGTCTTGAGCAGCCCCAGCATTTT.

The gene calls are TRBV5-6 and TRBJ1-6; possibly TRBD1 for D (6 bases). Trimming took 4 bases from V and 0 from J, leaving 8 bases between them. This CDR3 spans 15 amino acids. Germline CDR1 reads SGHDT; CDR2 reads YYEEEE. The chain's CDR3 is CASSVRGSYNSPLHF. In nucleotides, the CDR3 is TGTGCCAGCAGCGTCAGGGGCTCCTATAATTCACCCCTCCACTTT.

This chain connects TRBV30 to TRBJ1-2; a possible D gene is TRBD1 (6 bases). From germline, CDR1 is GTSNPN and CDR2 SVGIG (reference sequence). V gave up 4 bases and J gave up 7 bases, with 10 bases separating them. This CDR3 comprises 11 residues. The CDR3 sequence: CAWTQGSGYTF. For the CDR3, the DNA is TGTGCCTGGACTCAGGGGTCTGGCTACACCTTC.

This clone was seen a handful of times. V and J are TRBV27 and TRBJ1-2, with D possibly being TRBD1 (5 bases). CDR1 is MNHEY, CDR2 SMNVEV, per germline (reference sequence). The CDR3 is 15 residues long. V gave up 3 bases and J gave up 6 bases, with 17 bases separating them. The DNA for the CDR3 is TGTGCCAGCAGTTTGATGGGGGGACGGAGCGATGGCTACACCTTC. Protein product: CASSLMGGRSDGYTF.

The chain uses TRBV2 and TRBJ2-4; TRBD1 matches at 11 bases. V gave up 1 base and J gave up 10 bases; unmatched junction bases: 9. Germline V gives CDR1 SNHLY, CDR2 FYNNEI. The length of the CDR3 is 16 residues. CDR3 in amino acids: CASSEGVRTGGSIQYF. CDR3 nucleotides: TGTGCCAGCAGTGAAGGAGTTAGGACAGGGGGCTCGATTCAGTACTTC.

The genes are TRBV5-1 and TRBJ2-7, with a weak D call TRBD2 (6 bases). The CDR3 has 16 amino acids. Deletions cut 4 bases from V and 7 bases from J, with 24 bases between. Germline V gives CDR1 SGHRS, CDR2 YFSETQ. CDR3 region: CASSGVEGQPRGEQYF. For the CDR3, the DNA is TGCGCCAGCAGCGGCGTGGAGGGCCAACCTCGAGGTGAGCAGTACTTC.

This clone has only a few counts. This chain connects TRBV4-3 to TRBJ1-1; 8 bases are a match to TRBD1. Germline values: CDR1 LGHNA, CDR2 YSLEER. The J segment lost 5 bases and the V segment lost 1 base, leaving 0 bases of the junction unmatched. The CDR3 has 13 residues. The CDR3 DNA is TGCGCCAGCAGCCAAGGACAGGGGACTGAAGCTTTCTTT. It encodes CASSQGQGTEAFF.

V usage is TRBV20-1 and J usage is TRBJ2-5; no definite D call. The CDR3 has 11 residues. Germline loops: CDR1 DFQATT, CDR2 SNEGSKA (reference sequence). CDR3 amino acids: CSPLGEETQYF. CDR3 DNA: TGCAGCCCCCTAGGAGAGGAGACCCAGTACTTC.

The chain employs TRBV30 and TRBJ1-4; 8 bases agree with TRBD1. The germline CDR1 and CDR2 sequences are GTSNPN and SVGIG (reference sequence). The trim removed 3 bases at V and 14 bases at J, leaving 5 bases unmatched. The CDR3 runs to 11 residues. The CDR3 sequence is CAWSRTGWLFF. The CDR3 DNA sequence: TGTGCCTGGAGCCGGACAGGGTGGCTGTTTTTT.

The chain has TRBV4-1 and TRBJ1-4; no clear D. This CDR3 comprises 17 residues. The germline V gene has CDR1 MGHRA and CDR2 YSYEKL. Trimming shortened V by 4 bases and J by 3 bases, and 18 bases separated the two germline ends. The chain's CDR3 is CASSLSSVGSANEKLFF. Written as DNA, the CDR3 is TGCGCCAGCAGCCTATCGTCTGTCGGGTCAGCTAATGAAAAACTGTTTTTT.

V and J are TRBV5-6 and TRBJ2-2; D might be TRBD1 (5 bases). Trimming took off 1 base at V and 6 bases at J, with 13 bases between the two ends. The CDR3 loop spans 15 amino acids. Germline loops: CDR1 SGHDT, CDR2 YYEEEE. CDR3 sequence reads: CASSLQTDNSGELFF. CDR3 DNA: TGTGCCAGCAGCTTGCAGACAGACAATTCCGGGGAGCTGTTTTTT.

The genes are TRBV10-1 and TRBJ1-1; the D is unclear. CDR3 length: 14 amino acids. The V and J ends lost 3 bases and 4 bases respectively, with 12 bases between them. The germline gives CDR1 WNHNN, CDR2 SYGVQD (reference sequence). In DNA, the CDR3 is TGCGCCAGCAGTGAAAACCTAGAAGGCACTGAAGCTTTCTTT. This encodes CASSENLEGTEAFF.

The chain combines TRBV30 with TRBJ1-2; 9 bases fit TRBD1. Trimming at V came to 1 base and at J to 7 bases, leaving 7 bases not matched to a gene. The CDR3 length is 14 residues. Germline V lookup: CDR1 GTSNPN, CDR2 SVGIG (reference sequence). The CDR3 spells CAWSATGQGVGYTF. The CDR3 coding sequence is TGTGCCTGGAGTGCGACGGGACAGGGTGTTGGCTACACCTTC.

V and J are TRBV7-2 and TRBJ1-2; D is perhaps TRBD1 (6 bases). This CDR3 contains 14 residues. V was trimmed by 1 base and J by 5 bases, leaving 11 bases between them. CDR1 is SGHTA and CDR2 is FQGNSA in the germline V gene. CDR3 amino acids: CASSLVQGWYGYTF. In nucleotides, the CDR3 is TGTGCCAGCAGCTTAGTACAGGGTTGGTATGGCTACACCTTC.

The chain employs TRBV29-1 and TRBJ1-1, with a weak D call TRBD1 (6 bases). Germline V gene lookup returns CDR1 SQVTM and CDR2 ANQGSEA. The CDR3 has 13 amino acids. Deletions cut 5 bases from V and 4 bases from J, with 14 bases between. The CDR3 here is CSVRNRVGTEAFF. CDR3 coding DNA: TGCAGCGTTCGGAACAGGGTCGGCACTGAAGCTTTCTTT.

There are a few counts of this clone. The chain employs TRBV4-3 and TRBJ2-2; 13 bases agree with TRBD2. V lost 3 bases to trimming and J lost 0 bases; unmatched junction nucleotides: 10. Germline lookup yields CDR1 LGHNA and CDR2 YSLEER. The CDR3 extends over 20 amino acids. This chain's CDR3 is CASSHRLAGGQGTNTGELFF. CDR3 bases: TGCGCCAGCAGCCACAGACTAGCGGGGGGCCAGGGTACGAACACCGGGGAGCTGTTTTTT.

The chain carries TRBV9 and TRBJ1-2; the D gene is possibly TRBD1 (5 bases). Germline V lookup: CDR1 SGDLS, CDR2 YYNGEE. The CDR3 has 14 residues. Trimming removed 1 base from V and 0 bases from J, with 7 bases in between. The CDR3 is CASSVTGTNYGYTF. CDR3 in DNA: TGTGCCAGCAGCGTAACAGGCACTAACTATGGCTACACCTTC.